The T cell receptor (beta chain) described here comes from a study of blood T cell repertoires in COVID-19. For the study at large: The analysed material was cDNA or gDNA that came from T cells, B-cell-depleted T cells, or PBMCs.

The assay was immunoSEQ multiplex PCR, and TCRdb's table has in-frame clones only and misses some. The table includes roughly 63,000 clones, just under 90% detected once. From germline, CDR1 is SGHDT and CDR2 YYEEEE. The CDR3 sequence is 11 residues long. The V segment lost 3 bases and the J segment 8 bases; nucleotides outside the gene matches: 1. Source material: peripheral blood. The chain is built from TRBV5-6 and TRBJ1-2, with TRBD1 matching over 7 bases. This sequence was found in a man aged 60 to 69 with acute or convalescent COVID-19. The CDR3: CASSSGGGYTF. The CDR3 DNA is TGTGCCAGCAGCTCAGGGGGGGGCTACACCTTC. Drawing the rest from reference TRBV5-6 and TRBJ1-2, the complete variable domain is DAGVTQSPTHLIKTRGQQVTLRCSPKSGHDTVSWYQQALGQGPQFIFQYYEEEERQRGNFPDRFSGHQFPNYSSELNVNALLLGDSALYLCASSSGGGYTFGSGTRLTVV.